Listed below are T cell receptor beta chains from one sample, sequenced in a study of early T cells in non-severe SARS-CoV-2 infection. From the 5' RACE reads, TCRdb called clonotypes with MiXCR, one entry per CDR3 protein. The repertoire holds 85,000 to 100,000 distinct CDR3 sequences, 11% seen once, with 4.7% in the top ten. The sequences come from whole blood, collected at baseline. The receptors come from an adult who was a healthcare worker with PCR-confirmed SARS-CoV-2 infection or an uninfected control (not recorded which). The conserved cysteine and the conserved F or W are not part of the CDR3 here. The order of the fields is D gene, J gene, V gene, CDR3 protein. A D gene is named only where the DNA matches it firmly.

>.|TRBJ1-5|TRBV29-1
SVGGHLNQPQH
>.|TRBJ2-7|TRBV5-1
ASSLRATTGGYISYEQY
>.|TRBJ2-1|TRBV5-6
ASSLDERKSSYNEQF
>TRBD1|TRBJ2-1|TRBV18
ASSPIDRESYNEQF
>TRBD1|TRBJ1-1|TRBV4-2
ASRQITGGETEAF
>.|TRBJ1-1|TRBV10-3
AISDTREAF
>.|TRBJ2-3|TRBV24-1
ATRGGGTDTQY
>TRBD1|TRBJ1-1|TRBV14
ASSQSGGYTEAF
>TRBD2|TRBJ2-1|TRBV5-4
ASSLGTSSPREQF
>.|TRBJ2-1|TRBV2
ASSESLQLLSNEQF
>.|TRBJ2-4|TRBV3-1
ASSQTGPAKNIQY
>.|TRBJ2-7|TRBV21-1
ASSTRTKSSYEQY
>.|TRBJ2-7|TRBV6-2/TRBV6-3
ASSYPRRDGTYYEQY
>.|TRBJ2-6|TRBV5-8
ASSFSGSGANVLT
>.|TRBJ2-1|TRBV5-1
ASSLLAGLGPGDEQF
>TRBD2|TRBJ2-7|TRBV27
ASRASGNAYEQY
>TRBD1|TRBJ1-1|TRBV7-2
ASAMGRGLAF
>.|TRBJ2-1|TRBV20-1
SARVGTITHEQF
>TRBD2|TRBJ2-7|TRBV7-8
ASSLGLAVHEQY
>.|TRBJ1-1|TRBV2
ASSVDSNTEAF
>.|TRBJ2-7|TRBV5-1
ASSLAGSSYEQY
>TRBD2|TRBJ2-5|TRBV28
ASSSTGLAGAGETQY
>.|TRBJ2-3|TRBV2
ASSDNPSRRNTQY
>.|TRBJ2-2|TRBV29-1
SVGQTNTGELF
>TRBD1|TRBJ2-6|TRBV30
AWSADRGVSGANVLT
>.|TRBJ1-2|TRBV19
ASSMGQALDGYT
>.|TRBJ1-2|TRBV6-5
ASTKGGGYT
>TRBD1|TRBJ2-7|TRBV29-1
SVAGTGAYEQY
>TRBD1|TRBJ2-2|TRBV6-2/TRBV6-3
ASRRTGGTGELF
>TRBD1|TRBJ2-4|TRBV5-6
ASSLADRVNIQY
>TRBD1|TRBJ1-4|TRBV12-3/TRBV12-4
ASSKTGGGEKLF
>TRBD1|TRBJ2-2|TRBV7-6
ASSPGRFRGYTGELF
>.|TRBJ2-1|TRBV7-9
ASSLQGYDNEQF
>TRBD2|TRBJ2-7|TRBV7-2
ASSLLAGGYEQY
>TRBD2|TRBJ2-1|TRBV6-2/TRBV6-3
ASSKTSGATSYNEQF
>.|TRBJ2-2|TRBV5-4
ASSLDGSSVLF
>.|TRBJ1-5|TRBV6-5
ASKFRDSNQPQH
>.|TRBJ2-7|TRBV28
ASSLLGPGSSYEQY
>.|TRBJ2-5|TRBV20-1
SARGVEETQY
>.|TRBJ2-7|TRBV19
ASSESNALGEQY
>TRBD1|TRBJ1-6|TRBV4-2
ASRSLWDRNNSPLH
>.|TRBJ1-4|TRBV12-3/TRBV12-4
ASSHRGWKLF
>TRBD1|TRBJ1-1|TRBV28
ASSLLGQRDTEAF
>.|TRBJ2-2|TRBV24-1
ATSVPGELF
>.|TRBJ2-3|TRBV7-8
ASSLSRGGDTQY
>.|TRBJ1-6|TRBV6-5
ASRTANSPLH
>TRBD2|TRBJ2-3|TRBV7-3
ASSRARGDTQY
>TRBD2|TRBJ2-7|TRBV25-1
ASSDPSGNYEQY
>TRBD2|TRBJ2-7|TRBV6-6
ASAQGGYEQY
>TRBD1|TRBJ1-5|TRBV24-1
ATGTGAQNQPQH
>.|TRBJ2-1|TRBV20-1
SARGRLPYNEQF
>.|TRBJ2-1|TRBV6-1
ASRRGEVSSYNEQF
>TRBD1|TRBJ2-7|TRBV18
ASSQPGQFYEQY
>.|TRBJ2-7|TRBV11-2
ASSPTGTYEQY
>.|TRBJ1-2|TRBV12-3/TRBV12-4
ASTIGEANYGYT
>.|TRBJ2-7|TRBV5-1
ASSLQGEQY